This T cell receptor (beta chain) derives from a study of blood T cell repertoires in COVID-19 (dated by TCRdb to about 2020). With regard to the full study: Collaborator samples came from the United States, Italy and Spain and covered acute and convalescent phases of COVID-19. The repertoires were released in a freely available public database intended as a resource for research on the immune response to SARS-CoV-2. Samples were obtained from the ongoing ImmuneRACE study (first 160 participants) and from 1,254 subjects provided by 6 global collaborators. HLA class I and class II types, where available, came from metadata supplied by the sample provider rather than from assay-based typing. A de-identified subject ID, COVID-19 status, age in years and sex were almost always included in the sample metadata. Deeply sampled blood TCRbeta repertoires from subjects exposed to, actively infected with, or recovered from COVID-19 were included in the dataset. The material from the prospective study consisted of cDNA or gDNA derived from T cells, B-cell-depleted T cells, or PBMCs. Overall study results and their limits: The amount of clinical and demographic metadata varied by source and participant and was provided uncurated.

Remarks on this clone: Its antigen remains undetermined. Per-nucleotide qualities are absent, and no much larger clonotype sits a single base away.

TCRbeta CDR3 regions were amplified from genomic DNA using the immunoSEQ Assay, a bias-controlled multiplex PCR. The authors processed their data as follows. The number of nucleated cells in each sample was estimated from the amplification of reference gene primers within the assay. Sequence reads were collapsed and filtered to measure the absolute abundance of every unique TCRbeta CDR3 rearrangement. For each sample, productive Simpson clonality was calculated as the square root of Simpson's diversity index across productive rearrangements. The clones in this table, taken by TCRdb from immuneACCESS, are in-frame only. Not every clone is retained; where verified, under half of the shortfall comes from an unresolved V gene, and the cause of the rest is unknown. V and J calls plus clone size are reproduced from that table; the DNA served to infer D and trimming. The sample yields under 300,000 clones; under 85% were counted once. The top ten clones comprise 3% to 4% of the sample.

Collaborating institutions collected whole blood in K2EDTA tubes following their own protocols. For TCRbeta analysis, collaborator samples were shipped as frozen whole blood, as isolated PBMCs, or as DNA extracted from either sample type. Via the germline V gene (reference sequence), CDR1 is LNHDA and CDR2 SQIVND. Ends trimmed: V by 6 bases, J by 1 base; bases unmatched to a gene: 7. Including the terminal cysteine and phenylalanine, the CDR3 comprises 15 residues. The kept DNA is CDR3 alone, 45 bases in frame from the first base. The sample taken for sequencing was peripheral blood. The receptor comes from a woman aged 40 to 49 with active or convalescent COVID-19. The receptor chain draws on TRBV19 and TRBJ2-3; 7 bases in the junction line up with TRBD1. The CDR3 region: CASSQGTVRTDTQYF. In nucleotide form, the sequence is TGTGCCAGTAGCCAAGGGACAGTACGCACAGATACGCAGTATTTT.